This is a list of T cell receptor beta chains from one sample in a study of cytomegalovirus exposure and HLA in healthy donors. Sequenced by immunoSEQ multiplex PCR; TCRdb stores in-frame clones only, minus some. The table includes roughly 170,000 clones, approximately 82% detected once. Sequenced input: PBMCs. The receptors here all came from a girl aged 2-10 years in good health and CMV-seropositive. Both conserved end residues are part of each CDR3. D genes are given only for firm matches. Not all rows give a size; the values are once, few, many and, for expanded clones, a class.

TRBV6-1	TRBD2	.	TRBJ2-1	CASSEAGGGGNYNEQFF	TGTGCCAGCAGTGAAGCCGGAGGCGGGGGGAATTACAATGAGCAGTTCTTC
TRBV23-1	TRBD2	.	TRBJ2-7	CASSHLSGGRYEQYF	TGCGCCAGCAGTCATCTGTCGGGGGGACGCTACGAGCAGTACTTC
TRBV7-3	.	.	TRBJ1-1	CASPKCLSSLYQGGSGTEAFF	TGTGCCAGCCCTAAGTGTCTTAGTTCTTTATACCAAGGAGGCTCGGGCACTGAAGCTTTCTTT
TRBV2	.	.	TRBJ2-3	CASSVLGTYTDTQYF	TGTGCCAGCAGTGTCCTGGGGACTTACACAGATACGCAGTATTTT
TRBV9	.	.	TRBJ2-3	CASSVRQNTDTQYF	TGTGCCAGCAGCGTAAGACAAAACACAGATACGCAGTATTTT
TRBV5-1	TRBD2	.	TRBJ2-1	CASSLELARGNEQFF	TGCGCCAGCAGCTTGGAACTAGCGCGGGGAAATGAGCAGTTCTTC
TRBV30	.	once	TRBJ2-1	CAWIPGLASPGEQFF	TGTGCCTGGATTCCGGGACTGGCCTCACCCGGAGAGCAGTTCTTC
TRBV5-5	TRBD1	.	TRBJ1-2	CASSRTGLARNYGYTF	TGTGCCAGCAGCCGGACAGGGTTGGCGCGTAACTATGGCTACACCTTC
TRBV4-2	.	.	TRBJ2-7	CASSQDNDGSNEQYF	TGTGCCAGCAGCCAAGATAACGACGGGAGCAACGAGCAGTACTTC
TRBV4-1	TRBD2	.	TRBJ2-5	CASSQTSGKETQYF	TGCGCCAGCAGCCAAACTAGCGGCAAAGAGACCCAGTACTTC
TRBV28	.	.	TRBJ1-5	CASSLSFRVHQPQHF	TGTGCCAGCAGTTTATCATTCAGGGTTCATCAGCCCCAGCATTTT
TRBV28	TRBD2	.	TRBJ2-7	CASSLVGTSSYEQYF	TGTGCCAGCAGTTTAGTCGGGACTAGCTCCTACGAGCAGTACTTC
TRBV25-1	TRBD1	.	TRBJ1-2	CASSANKLDRGQTYGYTF	TGTGCCAGCAGTGCAAACAAACTTGACAGGGGCCAAACCTATGGCTACACCTTC
TRBV2	.	.	TRBJ1-1	CASSDGGGVNTEAFF	TGTGCCAGCAGTGACGGGGGGGGAGTCAACACTGAAGCTTTCTTT
TRBV11-3	TRBD2	.	TRBJ2-5	CASSSAGIETQYF	TGTGCCAGCAGCTCAGCGGGAATCGAGACCCAGTACTTC
TRBV4-1	.	few	TRBJ2-7	CASSQVGLANYEQYF	TGCGCCAGCAGCCAGGTGGGACTGGCCAATTACGAGCAGTACTTC
TRBV9	.	.	TRBJ1-2	CASSAGGGTRSGYTF	TGTGCCAGCAGCGCGGGGGGAGGGACCCGAAGTGGCTACACCTTC
TRBV5-5	TRBD2	.	TRBJ2-3	CASSTTTRIQREGQDTQYF	TGTGCCAGCAGCACGACGACCCGGATCCAGCGGGAGGGCCAAGATACGCAGTATTTT
TRBV4-2	TRBD1	.	TRBJ1-5	CASSQEDRGGNQPQHF	TGTGCCAGCAGCCAAGAAGACAGGGGTGGGAATCAGCCCCAGCATTTT
TRBV5-4	TRBD1	.	TRBJ2-1	CASSPGTGITDEQFF	TGTGCCAGCAGCCCCGGGACAGGGATTACCGATGAGCAGTTCTTC
TRBV27	TRBD1	.	TRBJ2-1	CASSWTGTENNEQFF	TGTGCCAGCAGTTGGACCGGGACAGAGAACAATGAGCAGTTCTTC
TRBV5-1	.	.	TRBJ1-2	CASSLGTATYHNYGYTF	TGCGCCAGCAGCTTGGGGACAGCCACTTACCATAACTATGGCTACACCTTC
TRBV6-5	TRBD2	few	TRBJ2-1	CASRRTSGGASQFF	TGTGCCAGCAGACGGACTAGCGGGGGGGCCTCCCAGTTCTTC
TRBV4-1	.	.	TRBJ1-5	CASPRGSNQPQHF	TGCGCCAGCCCCAGGGGTAGCAATCAGCCCCAGCATTTT
TRBV6-4	.	few	TRBJ2-2	CASSAGDTGELFF	TGTGCCAGCAGTGCAGGGGACACCGGGGAGCTGTTTTTT
TRBV5-1	.	.	TRBJ2-1	CASSFELNEQFF	TGCGCCAGCAGCTTCGAACTCAATGAGCAGTTCTTC
TRBV9	.	.	TRBJ2-7	CASSGADYEQYF	TGTGCCAGTTCTGGGGCAGACTACGAGCAGTACTTC
TRBV27	.	once	TRBJ2-7	CASSYEQQSFSYEQYF	TGTGCCAGCAGTTACGAACAGCAATCCTTCTCCTACGAGCAGTACTTC
TRBV9	.	once	TRBJ1-2	CASNTGFGYTF	TGTGCCAGCAATACAGGGTTTGGCTACACCTTC
TRBV4-1	TRBD2	once	TRBJ2-5	CASSQTGLAGGPEETQYF	TGCGCCAGCAGCCAAACTGGACTAGCGGGAGGGCCGGAAGAGACCCAGTACTTC
TRBV12-5	TRBD1	.	TRBJ2-7	CASGLGRTGNYEQYF	TGTGCTAGTGGTTTGGGGCGGACAGGGAACTACGAGCAGTACTTC
TRBV18	.	.	TRBJ1-4	CASSPRYRRTNEKLFF	TGTGCCAGCTCACCTCGTTACAGGAGAACTAATGAAAAACTGTTTTTT
TRBV2	.	.	TRBJ1-1	CASSDEGATEAFF	TGTGCCAGCAGTGACGAAGGGGCCACTGAAGCTTTCTTT